This is a list of T cell receptor beta chains from one sample in a study of T cells in Graves' hyperthyroidism and ophthalmopathy. TCRdb passed the multiplex PCR reads through MiXCR, listing each CDR3 protein once. The top ten clones hold under 35% of a sample with around 690,000 distinct CDR3 sequences, less than 25% of them seen once. The source material was blood. The receptor set was obtained from a young man with Graves' ophthalmopathy. The CDR3 runs from the conserved cysteine through the conserved F or W. The D gene is left open where the match is weak. Clone sizes are given selectively: once, few, many, or a class where the clone is expanded.

d_gene	v_gene	abundance	j_gene	CDR3aa	CDR3nt
-	TRBV27	few	TRBJ1-4	CASSLSRGSEKLFF	TGTGCCAGCAGTTTATCTAGGGGTAGCGAAAAACTGTTTTTT
-	TRBV24-1	many	TRBJ2-1	CATGGSYNEQFF	TGTGCCACCGGAGGCTCCTACAATGAGCAGTTCTTC
-	TRBV28	many	TRBJ2-7	CASSLKYEQYF	TGTGCCAGCAGTTTAAAATACGAGCAGTACTTC
TRBD1	TRBV5-1	-	TRBJ1-1	CASDKGQGLPEAFF	TGCGCCAGCGACAAGGGACAGGGGTTGCCTGAAGCTTTCTTT
-	TRBV28	-	TRBJ2-1	CASSRATPPYNEQFF	TGTGCCAGCAGTCGAGCCACACCTCCTTACAATGAGCAGTTCTTC
-	TRBV27	many	TRBJ2-1	CASSLEPQTYNEQFF	TGTGCCAGCAGTTTAGAACCCCAGACCTACAATGAGCAGTTCTTC
TRBD1	TRBV7-9	many	TRBJ2-7	CASSLSGTESSYEQYF	TGTGCCAGCAGCTTATCCGGGACAGAAAGCTCCTACGAGCAGTACTTC
TRBD1	TRBV5-5	-	TRBJ2-1	CASSWTGVGNEQFF	TGTGCCAGCAGCTGGACAGGGGTTGGCAATGAGCAGTTCTTC
-	TRBV28	-	TRBJ2-4	CASSPQPGLQRAKNIQYF	TGTGCCAGCAGTCCTCAGCCCGGGCTACAAAGAGCCAAAAACATTCAGTACTTC
-	TRBV28	many	TRBJ2-7	CASRDRQAPPWEQYF	TGTGCCAGCAGAGATAGACAGGCGCCTCCCTGGGAGCAGTACTTC
-	TRBV5-1	-	TRBJ2-1	CASALGRQRDEQFF	TGCGCCAGCGCCTTGGGGCGGCAGCGGGATGAGCAGTTCTTC
-	TRBV6-6	-	TRBJ2-1	CASSYGDNEQFF	TGTGCCAGCAGTTACGGGGACAATGAGCAGTTCTTC
-	TRBV28	many	TRBJ1-1	CALKGDTEAFF	TGTGCCCTTAAAGGGGACACTGAAGCTTTCTTT
-	TRBV7-9	many	TRBJ2-7	CASSLSNEQYF	TGTGCCAGCAGCTTAAGTAACGAGCAGTACTTC
-	TRBV7-9	-	TRBJ2-2	CASIPPVGGINSGELFF	TGTGCCAGCATCCCCCCGGTGGGCGGAATAAACTCCGGGGAGCTGTTTTTT
-	TRBV14	few	TRBJ1-1	CASSQETAGREAFF	TGTGCCAGCAGCCAAGAGACCGCTGGACGGGAGGCTTTCTTT
TRBD2	TRBV10-1	-	TRBJ2-1	CASSETRAGSYNEQFF	TGCGCCAGCAGTGAGACGCGAGCGGGATCCTACAATGAGCAGTTCTTC
TRBD2	TRBV6-5	many	TRBJ2-7	CASSYERGSYEQYF	TGTGCCAGCAGTTACGAGCGGGGCTCCTACGAGCAGTACTTC
-	TRBV20-1	-	TRBJ2-7	CSASTVSYEQYF	TGCAGTGCTAGTACGGTATCCTACGAGCAGTACTTC
-	TRBV12-5	few	TRBJ2-5	CASPSKGTQYF	TGTGCTAGTCCCTCCAAGGGAACCCAGTACTTC
-	TRBV9	-	TRBJ2-5	CASSTTGQETQYF	TGTGCCAGCAGCACTACAGGGCAAGAGACCCAGTACTTC
TRBD2	TRBV10-3	few	TRBJ2-7	CAISESLAGVYYEQYF	TGTGCCATCAGCGAAAGTCTAGCGGGAGTTTACTACGAGCAGTACTTC
-	TRBV12-3/TRBV12-4	many	TRBJ1-1	CASSNNPPTEAFF	TGTGCCAGCAGTAACAATCCACCCACTGAAGCTTTCTTT
-	TRBV28	few	TRBJ2-1	CASSWGVSYNEQFF	TGTGCCAGCAGTTGGGGGGTCTCCTACAATGAGCAGTTCTTC
-	TRBV18	few	TRBJ2-7	CASSPPTGGAYEQYF	TGTGCCAGCTCACCACCCACAGGTGGGGCCTACGAGCAGTACTTC
TRBD1	TRBV4-1	-	TRBJ1-2	CASSHQTGLDYGYTF	TGCGCCAGCAGCCACCAGACAGGGCTCGACTATGGCTACACCTTC
-	TRBV30	-	TRBJ1-6	CAWSTPTPRVGNSPLHF	TGTGCCTGGAGCACCCCTACACCGAGGGTGGGGAATTCACCCCTCCACTTT
-	TRBV12-3/TRBV12-4	many	TRBJ2-1	CASTPIAGNEQFF	TGTGCCAGCACTCCAATCGCGGGTAATGAGCAGTTCTTC
-	TRBV27	many	TRBJ1-5	CASSPRGQPQHF	TGTGCCAGCAGTCCCCGCGGTCAGCCCCAGCATTTT
-	TRBV7-6	-	TRBJ2-5	CASSFSPGLRETQYF	TGTGCCAGCAGCTTTTCCCCCGGACTACGAGAGACCCAGTACTTC
TRBD2	TRBV30	-	TRBJ2-7	CAAEGGGPYEQYF	TGTGCCGCCGAAGGCGGGGGGCCCTACGAGCAGTACTTC